The 8 T cell receptor beta chains below all came from one sample that was sequenced in a study of Ad26.COV2.S vaccination and SARS-CoV-2 variants. Profiling relied on immunoSEQ multiplex PCR, and the TCRdb table lists in-frame clones only, not all of them. The repertoire includes around 370,000 clones, more than 75% of them detected once, and around 3% sits in the top ten. Regarding treatment: roughly 18 received Ad26.COV2.S at low or high dose, single or two shots; about five received placebo; per-sample allocation not given. It was on day 63 after the first vaccine or placebo injection that samples were taken. Source: peripheral blood, taken in a trial of Ad26.COV2.S vaccine versus placebo. All receptors derive from a person aged 18-65 years who received the Ad26.COV2.S COVID-19 vaccine or a placebo.

V gene TRBV24-1 combines with J gene TRBJ2-1, with D unclear. Trimming pared 5 bases from V and 7 bases from J, leaving 5 bases between. Germline assignment: CDR1 KGHDR and CDR2 SFDVKD. The CDR3 runs to 11 residues. The CDR3 region has the DNA TGTGCCACCAGTGTGCGTAATGAGCAGTTCTTC. This gives the protein CATSVRNEQFF.

This chain connects TRBV7-2 to TRBJ2-3; D call uncertain. Germline loops: CDR1 SGHTA, CDR2 FQGNSA. CDR3 size: 14 residues. Trimming removed 1 base at V and 2 bases at J, with 7 bases between. The CDR3 nucleotides read TGTGCCAGCAGCTTAGATCCGAACACAGATACGCAGTATTTT. The encoded protein is CASSLDPNTDTQYF.

CDR3 DNA: TGTGCCAGCAGTTTATCGTTGAGGGGCGAGCAGTACTTC. Protein product: CASSLSLRGEQYF. V and J are TRBV27 and TRBJ2-7; D assignment may be TRBD1 or TRBD2 (5 bases each). Germline loops: CDR1 MNHEY, CDR2 SMNVEV (reference sequence). This CDR3 region has 13 residues. V was pared by 0 bases and J by 6 bases, with 9 bases between.

The gene calls are TRBV5-4 and TRBJ2-1, with 11 nucleotides matching TRBD2. This CDR3 comprises 18 residues. Looked up from germline, CDR1 is SGHNT and CDR2 is YYREEE (reference sequence). The V gene end was trimmed by 4 bases and the J gene end by 2 bases; junction bases not matched to a gene: 11. CDR3 amino acids: CASSGTRGTSGTYNEQFF. DNA of the CDR3: TGTGCCAGCAGCGGAACCCGAGGGACTAGCGGAACCTACAATGAGCAGTTCTTC.

The rearrangement uses TRBV6-5 and TRBJ2-7, with 13 positions matching TRBD2. The CDR3 is made up of 15 amino acids. V was clipped by 7 bases and J by 3 bases; unmatched bases: 6. Germline values: CDR1 MNHEY, CDR2 SVGAGI. CDR3 coding DNA: TGTGCCAGCACCCGGACTAGCGGGAGTCGCTACGAGCAGTACTTC. Amino acids: CASTRTSGSRYEQYF.

The J gene is TRBJ2-2, the V gene TRBV30; D unresolved. V dropped 3 bases and J dropped 4 bases, with 9 bases sitting between them. The CDR3 is 13 amino acids. Germline CDR1 and CDR2: GTSNPN and SVGIG (reference sequence). As DNA, the CDR3 is TGTGCCTGGAGATCCAGGTCCACCGGGGAGCTGTTTTTT. Its translation is CAWRSRSTGELFF.

The chain has TRBV19 and TRBJ1-1, with D uncertain. V dropped 3 bases and J dropped 1 base, with 9 bases sitting between them. Germline assignment: CDR1 LNHDA and CDR2 SQIVND (reference sequence). CDR3 length: 14 amino acids. The CDR3 region is CASSIGWSNTEAFF. CDR3 in DNA: TGTGCCAGTAGTATTGGCTGGTCGAACACTGAAGCTTTCTTT.

A single count supports this clone. V gene TRBV19 combines with J gene TRBJ2-3; D might be TRBD2 (6 bases). This CDR3 comprises 15 residues. Per the germline V gene, CDR1 is LNHDA and CDR2 is SQIVND (reference sequence). Trimming took 3 bases from V and 2 from J, leaving 12 bases between them. The CDR3 protein is CASSMNLAVTDTQYF. Written as DNA, the CDR3 is TGTGCCAGTAGTATGAATTTAGCGGTCACAGATACGCAGTATTTT. The whole variable domain, remainder taken from reference TRBV19 and TRBJ2-3, is DGGITQSPKYLFRKEGQNVTLSCEQNLNHDAMYWYRQDPGQGLRLIYYSQIVNDFQKGDIAEGYSVSREKKESFPLTVTSAQKNPTAFYLCASSMNLAVTDTQYFGPGTRLTVL.